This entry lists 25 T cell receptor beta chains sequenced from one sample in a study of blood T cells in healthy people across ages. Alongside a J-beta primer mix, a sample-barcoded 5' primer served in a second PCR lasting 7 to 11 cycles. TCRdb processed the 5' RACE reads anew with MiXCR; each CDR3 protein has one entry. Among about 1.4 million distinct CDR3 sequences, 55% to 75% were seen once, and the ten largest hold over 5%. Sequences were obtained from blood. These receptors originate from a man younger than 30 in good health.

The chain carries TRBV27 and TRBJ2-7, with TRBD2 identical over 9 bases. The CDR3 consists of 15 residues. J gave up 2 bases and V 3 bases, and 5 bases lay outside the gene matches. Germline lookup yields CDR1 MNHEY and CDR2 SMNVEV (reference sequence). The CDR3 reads CASSFSGGFAYEQYF. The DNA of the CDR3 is TGTGCCAGCAGTTTTAGCGGGGGTTTCGCCTACGAGCAGTACTTC.

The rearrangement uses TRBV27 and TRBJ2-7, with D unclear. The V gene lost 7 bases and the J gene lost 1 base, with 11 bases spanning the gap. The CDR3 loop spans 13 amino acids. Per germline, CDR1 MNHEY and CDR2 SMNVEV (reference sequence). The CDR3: CASTVVGSYEQYF. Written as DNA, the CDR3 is TGTGCCAGCACCGTTGTGGGATCCTACGAGCAGTACTTC.

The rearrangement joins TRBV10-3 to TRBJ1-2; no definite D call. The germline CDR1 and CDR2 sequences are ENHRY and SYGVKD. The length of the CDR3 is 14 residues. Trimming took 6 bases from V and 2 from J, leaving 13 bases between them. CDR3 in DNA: TGTGCCATCAGACACCTCCAAAGGAACTATGGCTACACCTTC. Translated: CAIRHLQRNYGYTF.

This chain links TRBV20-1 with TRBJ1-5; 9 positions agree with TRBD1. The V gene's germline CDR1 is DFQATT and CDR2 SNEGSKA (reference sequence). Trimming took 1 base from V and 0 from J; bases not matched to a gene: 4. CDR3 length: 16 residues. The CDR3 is CSARGAGQGSNQPQHF. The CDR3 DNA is TGCAGTGCTAGAGGGGCGGGACAGGGTAGCAATCAGCCCCAGCATTTT.

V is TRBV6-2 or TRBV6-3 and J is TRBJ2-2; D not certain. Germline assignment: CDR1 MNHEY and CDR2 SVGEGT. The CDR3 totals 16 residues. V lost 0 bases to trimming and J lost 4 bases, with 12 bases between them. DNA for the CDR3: TGTGCCAGCAGTTACTCCGGTGCCCTCGCCACCGGGGAGCTGTTTTTT. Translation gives CASSYSGALATGELFF.

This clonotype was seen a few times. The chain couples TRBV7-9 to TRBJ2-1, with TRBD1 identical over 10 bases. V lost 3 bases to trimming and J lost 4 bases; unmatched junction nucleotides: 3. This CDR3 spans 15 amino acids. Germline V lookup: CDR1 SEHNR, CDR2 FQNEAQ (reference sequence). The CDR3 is CASSLWTGGYNEQFF. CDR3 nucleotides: TGTGCCAGCAGCTTGTGGACAGGGGGATACAATGAGCAGTTCTTC.

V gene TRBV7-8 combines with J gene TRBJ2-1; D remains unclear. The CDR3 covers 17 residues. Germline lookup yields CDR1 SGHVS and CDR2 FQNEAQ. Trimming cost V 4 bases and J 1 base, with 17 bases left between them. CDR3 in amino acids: CASSSYLASGSYNEQFF. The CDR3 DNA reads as TGTGCCAGCAGCTCTTACCTCGCTAGTGGGTCCTACAATGAGCAGTTCTTC.

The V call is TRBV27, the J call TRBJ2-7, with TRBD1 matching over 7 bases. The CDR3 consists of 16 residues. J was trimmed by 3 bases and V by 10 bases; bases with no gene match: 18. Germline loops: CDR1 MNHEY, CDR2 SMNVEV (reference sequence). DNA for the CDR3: TGTGCCACCAATGGTGGGGCTACAGGGGATTTCTACGAGCAGTACTTC. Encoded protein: CATNGGATGDFYEQYF.

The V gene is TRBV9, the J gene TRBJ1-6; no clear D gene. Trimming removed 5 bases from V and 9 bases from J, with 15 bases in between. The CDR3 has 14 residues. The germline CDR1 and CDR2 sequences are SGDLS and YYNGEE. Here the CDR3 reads CASSTGMRVSPLHF. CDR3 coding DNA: TGTGCCAGCAGTACGGGGATGAGGGTTTCACCCCTCCACTTT.

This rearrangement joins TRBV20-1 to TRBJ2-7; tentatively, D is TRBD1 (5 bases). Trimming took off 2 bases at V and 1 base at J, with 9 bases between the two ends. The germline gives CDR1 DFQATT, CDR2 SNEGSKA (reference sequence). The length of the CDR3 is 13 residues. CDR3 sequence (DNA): TGCAGTGCTAGACACAGGCTATCCTACGAGCAGTACTTC. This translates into CSARHRLSYEQYF.

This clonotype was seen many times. The CDR3 region is CASSVLTASGANVLTF. Here the CDR3 DNA reads TGTGCCAGCAGTGTACTAACAGCCTCTGGGGCCAACGTCCTGACTTTC. The chain recombines TRBV12-3 or TRBV12-4 with TRBJ2-6; D unresolved. V lost 5 bases and J lost 0, with 11 bases in between. The CDR3 length is 16 residues.

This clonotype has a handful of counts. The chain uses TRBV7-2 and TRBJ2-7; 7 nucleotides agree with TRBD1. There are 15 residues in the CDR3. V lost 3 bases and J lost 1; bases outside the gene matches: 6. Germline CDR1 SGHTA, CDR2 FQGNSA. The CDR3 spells CASSFRQGGSYEQYF. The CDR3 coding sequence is TGTGCCAGCAGCTTCCGACAGGGCGGGTCCTACGAGCAGTACTTC. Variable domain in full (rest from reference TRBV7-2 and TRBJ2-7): GAGVSQSPSNKVTEKGKDVELRCDPISGHTALYWYRQSLGQGLEFLIYFQGNSAPDKSGLPSDRFSAERTGGSVSTLTIQRTQQEDSAVYLCASSFRQGGSYEQYFGPGTRLTVT.

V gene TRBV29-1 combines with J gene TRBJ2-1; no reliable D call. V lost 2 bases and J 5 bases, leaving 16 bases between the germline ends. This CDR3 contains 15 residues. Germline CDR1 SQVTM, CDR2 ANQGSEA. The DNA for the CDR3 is TGCAGCGTTGAATCCGCACTTACATTAGACAATGAGCAGTTCTTC. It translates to CSVESALTLDNEQFF.

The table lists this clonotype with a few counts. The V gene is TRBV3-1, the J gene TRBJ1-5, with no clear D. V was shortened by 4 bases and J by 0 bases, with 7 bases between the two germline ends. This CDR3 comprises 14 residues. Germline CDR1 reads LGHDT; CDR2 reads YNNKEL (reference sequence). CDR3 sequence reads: CASSRSNSNQPQHF. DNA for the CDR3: TGTGCCAGCAGCCGGTCCAATAGCAATCAGCCCCAGCATTTT.

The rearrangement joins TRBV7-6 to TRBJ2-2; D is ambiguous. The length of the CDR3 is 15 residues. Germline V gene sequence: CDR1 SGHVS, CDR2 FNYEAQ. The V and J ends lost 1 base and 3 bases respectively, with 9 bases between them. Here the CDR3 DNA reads TGTGCCAGCAGCTTAGGCAGAAGTGACACCGGGGAGCTGTTTTTT. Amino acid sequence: CASSLGRSDTGELFF.

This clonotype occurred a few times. The CDR3 coding sequence is TGTGCCAGCAGCCCGGGGGAGGACCTCTATGGCTACACCTTC. This translates into CASSPGEDLYGYTF. This chain uses TRBV27 with TRBJ1-2; TRBD1 might be the D (5 bases). The CDR3 has 14 residues. Per germline, CDR1 MNHEY and CDR2 SMNVEV (reference sequence). V was shortened by 6 bases and J by 4 bases, with 15 bases between the two germline ends.

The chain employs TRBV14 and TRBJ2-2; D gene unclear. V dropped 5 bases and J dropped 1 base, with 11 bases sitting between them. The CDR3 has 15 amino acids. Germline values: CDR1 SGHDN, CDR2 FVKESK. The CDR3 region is CASSFMGRNTGELFF. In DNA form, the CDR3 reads TGTGCCAGCAGCTTTATGGGCCGGAACACCGGGGAGCTGTTTTTT.

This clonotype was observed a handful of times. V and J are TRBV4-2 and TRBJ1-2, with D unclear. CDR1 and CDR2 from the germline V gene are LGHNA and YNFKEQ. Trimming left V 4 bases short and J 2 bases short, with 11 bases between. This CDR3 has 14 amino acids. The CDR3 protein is CASSPFRSNYGYTF. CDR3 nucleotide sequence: TGTGCCAGCAGCCCATTTAGGTCCAACTATGGCTACACCTTC.

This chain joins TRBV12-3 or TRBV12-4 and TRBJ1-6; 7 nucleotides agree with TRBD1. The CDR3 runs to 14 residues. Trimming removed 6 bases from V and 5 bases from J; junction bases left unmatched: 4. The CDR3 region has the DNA TGTGCCAGCAGACTAACAGGGGATAATTCACCCCTCCACTTT. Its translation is CASRLTGDNSPLHF.

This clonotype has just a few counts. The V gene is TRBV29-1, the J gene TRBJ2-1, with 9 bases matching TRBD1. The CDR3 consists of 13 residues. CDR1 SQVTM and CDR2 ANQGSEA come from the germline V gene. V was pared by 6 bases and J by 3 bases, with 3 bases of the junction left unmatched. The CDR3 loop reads CSVQGANYNEQFF. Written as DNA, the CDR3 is TGCAGCGTACAGGGGGCAAACTACAATGAGCAGTTCTTC.

CDR3 sequence: CASSLHYLAFAYEQYF. The CDR3 DNA is TGTGCCAGCAGTTTGCACTACCTGGCCTTCGCCTACGAGCAGTACTTC. The chain is built from TRBV27 and TRBJ2-7; D is unclear. Trimming took off 3 bases at V and 2 bases at J, with 17 bases between the two ends. Germline CDR1 is MNHEY and CDR2 is SMNVEV (reference sequence). The CDR3 extends over 16 amino acids.

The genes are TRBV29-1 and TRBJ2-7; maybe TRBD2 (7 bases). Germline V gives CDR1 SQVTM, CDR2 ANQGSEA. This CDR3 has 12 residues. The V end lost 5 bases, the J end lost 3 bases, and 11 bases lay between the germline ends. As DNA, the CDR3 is TGCAGCGTTTCAGGGGACTACTACGAGCAGTACTTC. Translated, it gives CSVSGDYYEQYF.

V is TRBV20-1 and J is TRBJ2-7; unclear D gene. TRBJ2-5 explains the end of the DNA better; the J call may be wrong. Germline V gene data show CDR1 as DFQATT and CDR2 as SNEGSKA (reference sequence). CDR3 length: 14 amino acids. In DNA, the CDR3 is TGCAGTGCTAGTAAATCCTGGCAGCAAGAGACCCAGTACTTC. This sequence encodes CSASKSWQQETQYF.

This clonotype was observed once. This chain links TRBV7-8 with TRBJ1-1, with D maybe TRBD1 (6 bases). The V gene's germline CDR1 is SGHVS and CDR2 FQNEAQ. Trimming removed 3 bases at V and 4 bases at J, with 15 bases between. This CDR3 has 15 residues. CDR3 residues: CASSLLRQVGTEAFF. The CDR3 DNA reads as TGTGCCAGCAGCTTGCTACGACAGGTGGGCACTGAAGCTTTCTTT.

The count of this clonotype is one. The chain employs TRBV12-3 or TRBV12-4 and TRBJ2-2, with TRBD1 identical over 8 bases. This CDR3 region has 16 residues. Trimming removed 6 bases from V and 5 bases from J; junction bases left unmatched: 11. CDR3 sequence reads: CASRSDRGSSTGELFF. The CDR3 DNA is TGTGCCAGCAGATCCGACAGGGGTTCCTCTACCGGGGAGCTGTTTTTT.